These 13 T cell receptor beta chains were sequenced from one sample in a study of CXCR3-negative and CXCR3-positive naive CD8 T cells (dated by TCRdb to about 2019). What the study reported, not specific to this receptor: Compared with CXCR3-negative naive cells, CXCR3-positive naive cells had TRB CDR3s with higher hydrophobicity (lower Kidera factor 4), lower energy, and higher strength and volume indices.

The instrument given in TCRdb is NextSeq 550. The Human TCR Profiling Kit (MiLaboratory) was used to prepare UMI-labeled 5' RACE TRB cDNA libraries. TCRdb reprocessed the raw reads; every CDR3 protein sequence is a single record, and DNA is not supplied. The sample's own table lists around 63,000 distinct CDR3 sequences. Clones ranked in the top ten supply roughly 0.8% of the sample. These receptors' antigens are unknown. Material for sequencing was naive CXCR3+ CD8+ T cells from blood. The meaning of the sample's cell subset or site label: CD45RO-CCR7+CD27+CD95- naive CD8+ T cells expressing CXCR3 (TNR3+). Receptor source: a human donor in good health. Some clones in this sample may be carry-over from other donors' samples.

The chain couples TRBV7-9 to TRBJ1-1. CDR1 and CDR2 (germline): SEHNR, FQNEAQ (reference sequence). This CDR3 has 13 residues. Here the CDR3 reads CASTPLGGTEAFF.

The genes are TRBV19 and TRBJ2-1. This CDR3 region has 15 residues. CDR1 LNHDA and CDR2 SQIVND come from the germline V gene (reference sequence). The CDR3 here is CASSIGHSAYNEQFF. Drawing the rest from reference TRBV19 and TRBJ2-1, the complete variable domain is DGGITQSPKYLFRKEGQNVTLSCEQNLNHDAMYWYRQDPGQGLRLIYYSQIVNDFQKGDIAEGYSVSREKKESFPLTVTSAQKNPTAFYLCASSIGHSAYNEQFFGPGTRLTVL.

The CDR3 spells CSAVDRQETQYF. The chain combines TRBV29-1 with TRBJ2-5; TCRdb returns TRBD1, unconfirmable since there is no DNA. CDR3 size: 12 residues. Germline V gene sequence: CDR1 SQVTM, CDR2 ANQGSEA.

The chain uses TRBV9 and TRBJ2-5; TCRdb's D call, TRBD2, is unchecked because there is no DNA. The CDR3 has 16 residues. Germline CDR1 SGDLS, CDR2 YYNGEE. The CDR3 here is CASNGAEGLFQETQYF.

This chain links TRBV29-1 with TRBJ2-2; TCRdb reports TRBD2, a call that lacks DNA to check it against. The CDR3 is 14 amino acids. The V gene's germline CDR1 is SQVTM and CDR2 ANQGSEA. The CDR3 here is CSVESGVNTGELFF.

The chain is built from TRBV5-1 and TRBJ2-6. The CDR3 length is 17 residues. Looked up from germline, CDR1 is SGHRS and CDR2 is YFSETQ. The CDR3 region is CASSLETTDSGANVLTF.

The chain has TRBV30 and TRBJ2-6. The V gene's germline CDR1 is GTSNPN and CDR2 SVGIG (reference sequence). The CDR3 sequence is 14 residues long. CDR3 in amino acids: CAWIAGSGANVLTF.

The rearrangement uses TRBV29-1 and TRBJ2-1; TCRdb picks TRBD1, but there is no DNA to check that call. This CDR3 is 12 amino acids long. The germline V gene has CDR1 SQVTM and CDR2 ANQGSEA. This CDR3 reads CSVGTGYNVQFF.

This sequence joins TRBV20-1 and TRBJ2-5. Germline V CDR1 and CDR2: DFQATT, SNEGSKA (reference sequence). The CDR3 consists of 14 residues. CDR3 protein: CSARDMLAGETQYF.

V is TRBV7-9 and J is TRBJ2-7; TCRdb designates TRBD1, a call that cannot be tested without DNA. The CDR3 contains 18 residues. In germline, CDR1 is SEHNR, CDR2 FQNEAQ (reference sequence). The CDR3 reads CATQPGTGGFLISYEQYF.

This sequence joins TRBV28 and TRBJ2-5; TCRdb indicates TRBD1, and absent DNA this call remains unverified. Looked up from germline, CDR1 is MDHEN and CDR2 is SYDVKM. CDR3 size: 15 residues. The CDR3: CASSLQGQFQETQNF.

This chain uses TRBV12-3 or TRBV12-4 with TRBJ2-3; TCRdb's D call of TRBD1 is untestable without DNA. CDR3 size: 15 residues. The CDR3 protein is CASSLDPGATDTQYF.

The chain uses TRBV19 and TRBJ2-3; lacking DNA, the TRBD1 call made by TCRdb goes unchecked. The CDR3 consists of 14 residues. Germline CDR1 and CDR2: LNHDA and SQIVND (reference sequence). The CDR3 loop reads CASSWRGSTDTQYF.